The 20 T cell receptor beta chains below all came from one sample that was sequenced in a study of CXCR3-negative and CXCR3-positive naive CD8 T cells. 5' RACE with UMI labels generated the TRB cDNA libraries. TCRdb re-called the 5' RACE reads and catalogs CDR3 proteins one per entry, DNA excluded. The listing records roughly 56,000 distinct CDR3 sequences. Sequenced material: naive CXCR3- CD8+ T cells from blood. Sample subset: CD45RO-CCR7+CD27+CD95- naive CD8+ T cells lacking CXCR3 (TNR3-). The receptors derive from a human donor in good health. Some clones in this sample may be carry-over from other donors' samples.

The J gene is TRBJ2-2, the V gene TRBV7-6; TCRdb's D call of TRBD1 is untestable without DNA. Germline CDR1 SGHVS, CDR2 FNYEAQ. CDR3 length: 16 amino acids. The CDR3 protein is CASSLTGTVNTGELFF.

The genes are TRBV4-2 and TRBJ1-1. This CDR3 spans 14 amino acids. Germline lookup yields CDR1 LGHNA and CDR2 YNFKEQ. The CDR3 loop reads CASSQQDSNTEAFF.

The J gene is TRBJ1-5, the V gene TRBV12-3 or TRBV12-4. The CDR3 totals 20 residues. CDR3 loop: CASSSMPGGQSGNSNQPQHF.

The genes are TRBV7-9 and TRBJ2-2; TCRdb gives TRBD2 as the D gene, but with no DNA this cannot be confirmed. CDR1 is SEHNR, CDR2 FQNEAQ, per germline (reference sequence). The CDR3 runs to 15 residues. The CDR3 here is CASDSGLINTGELFF.

The V call is TRBV11-3, the J call TRBJ2-1; TCRdb lists TRBD2, though no DNA is available to test this call. The CDR3 totals 16 residues. The germline CDR1 and CDR2 sequences are SGHNT and YENEEA. The CDR3 region is CASSLSTSGGGNEQFF.

The chain is built from TRBV20-1 and TRBJ2-1; TCRdb picks TRBD1, but there is no DNA to check that call. The CDR3 runs to 13 residues. The germline V gene encodes CDR1 DFQATT and CDR2 SNEGSKA (reference sequence). The CDR3 is CSARDMGPNEQFF.

This chain uses TRBV6-5 with TRBJ2-3; TCRdb's D call, TRBD2, is unchecked because there is no DNA. This CDR3 region has 17 residues. Germline loops: CDR1 MNHEY, CDR2 SVGAGI. The CDR3 reads CASSLNPGLERGDTQYF.

The chain recombines TRBV12-3 or TRBV12-4 with TRBJ2-1. The CDR3 covers 12 residues. This CDR3 is CASSSEVNEQFF.

The J gene is TRBJ2-3, the V gene TRBV6-2 or TRBV6-3; TCRdb's D call, TRBD1, is unchecked because there is no DNA. In germline, CDR1 is MNHEY, CDR2 SVGEGT. This CDR3 has 15 residues. CDR3 protein: CASSYSRGEADTQYF.

CDR3 residues: CASSPTGGLPYEQYF. This sequence joins TRBV12-3 or TRBV12-4 and TRBJ2-7; TCRdb calls TRBD1, which cannot be checked without DNA. The CDR3 runs to 15 residues.

The chain has TRBV25-1 and TRBJ2-2. CDR1 MGHDK and CDR2 SYGVNS come from the germline V gene. CDR3 length: 12 residues. This chain's CDR3 is CASRLYSGELFF. Supplemented by reference TRBV25-1 and TRBJ2-2, the full variable domain reads EADIYQTPRYLVIGTGKKITLECSQTMGHDKMYWYQQDPGMELHLIHYSYGVNSTEKGDLSSESTVSRIRTEHFPLTLESARPSHTSQYLCASRLYSGELFFGEGSRLTVL.

The chain employs TRBV10-1 and TRBJ2-3; TCRdb's D gene call, TRBD1, goes unchecked for lack of DNA. Germline loops: CDR1 WNHNN, CDR2 SYGVQD (reference sequence). CDR3 size: 14 residues. CDR3 region: CASSYRTYTDTQYF.

The chain couples TRBV25-1 to TRBJ1-2; the D call from TCRdb, TRBD1, cannot be confirmed without DNA. Germline lookup yields CDR1 MGHDK and CDR2 SYGVNS. CDR3 length equals 15 residues. CDR3: CASSATLGPSMGYTF.

The CDR3 sequence is CSVEPILGTQYF. This chain connects TRBV29-1 to TRBJ2-5. This CDR3 contains 12 residues. Germline CDR1 is SQVTM and CDR2 is ANQGSEA.

The V and J genes are TRBV6-5 and TRBJ1-1. From germline, CDR1 is MNHEY and CDR2 SVGAGI. The CDR3 is 12 residues long. The CDR3 loop is CASTSSGTEAFF.

This chain links TRBV11-2 with TRBJ2-2; the TCRdb call, TRBD2, lacks DNA for checking. The CDR3 spans 20 residues. The germline V gene has CDR1 SGHAT and CDR2 FQNNGV. The CDR3 sequence is CASSLRIPRTSGVNTGELFF.

The V and J genes are TRBV10-1 and TRBJ1-1. Germline lookup yields CDR1 WNHNN and CDR2 SYGVQD (reference sequence). The CDR3 sequence is 19 residues long. The CDR3 is CASSEYFWADPDMNTEAFF.

The chain uses TRBV7-8 and TRBJ2-1; the D call from TCRdb, TRBD2, cannot be confirmed without DNA. Germline V CDR1 and CDR2: SGHVS, FQNEAQ. This CDR3 region has 18 residues. CDR3 loop: CASSSGLAGVPTYNEQFF.

The chain is built from TRBV6-6 and TRBJ2-3; no DNA is available, so the TRBD2 call from TCRdb remains unchecked. CDR1 and CDR2 from the germline V gene are MNHNY and SVGAGI (reference sequence). CDR3 length equals 14 residues. The CDR3 region is CASGIAGGTDTQYF.

This chain connects TRBV7-9 to TRBJ2-1; there is no DNA to check the TCRdb D call of TRBD1. This CDR3 contains 16 residues. The V gene's germline CDR1 is SEHNR and CDR2 FQNEAQ (reference sequence). This CDR3 reads CASSPSKSGHNNEQFF.